Detailed here is one T cell receptor (beta chain). Methods used by the authors: Estimation of nucleated cell counts relied on the amplification of reference gene primers. Sequencing used immunoSEQ multiplex PCR; TCRdb keeps in-frame clones, though not all of them. Clone size and the V and J calls come from that table; the DNA yielded D and trimming. The data show roughly 300,000 clones, roughly four fifths seen once. The CDR3 is made up of 15 amino acids. Germline assignment: CDR1 SGHRS and CDR2 YFSETQ. The trim removed 4 bases at V and 7 bases at J, leaving 7 bases unmatched. The data originate from a study of blood T cell repertoires in COVID-19. On the study more broadly: Samples representing acute and convalescent COVID-19 were sourced from the United States, Italy and Spain. PBMCs, B-cell-depleted T cells, or T cells provided the cDNA or gDNA that made up the material.

This TCR derives from a woman between 45 and 60 years old who had recovered from COVID-19. Sequencing was done on a sample of peripheral blood. The rearrangement links TRBV5-1 to TRBJ1-4; 10 bases match TRBD1. The CDR3 DNA reads as TGCGCCAGCAGCCCGACGACAGGGGGCCGTGAAAAACTGTTTTTT. This codes for CASSPTTGGREKLFF. The variable domain in full, with the rest retrieved from reference TRBV5-1 and TRBJ1-4, is KAGVTQTPRYLIKTRGQQVTLSCSPISGHRSVSWYQQTPGQGLQFLFEYFSETQRNKGNFPGRFSGRQFSNSRSEMNVSTLELGDSALYLCASSPTTGGREKLFFGSGTQLSVL.